Shown below are 28 T cell receptor beta chains from a single sample sequenced in a study of blood T cells in healthy people across ages. PCR was performed a second time for about 7 to 12 cycles using a sample-barcoded 5' primer and a J-beta primer mix. TCRdb reanalysed the 5' RACE reads using MiXCR and keeps one entry per CDR3 protein. The table has roughly 1.9 million distinct CDR3 sequences, around 40% seen once. The sequencing input was blood. The receptors stem from a human donor in good health.

The V gene is TRBV7-2, the J gene TRBJ1-1; D not certain. V lost 2 bases, J lost 6 bases, and 10 bases lay in between. Germline V gene data show CDR1 as SGHTA and CDR2 as FQGNSA. This CDR3 has 13 residues. CDR3 loop: CASSLRTGAEAFF. The CDR3 nucleotides are TGTGCCAGCAGCTTAAGAACTGGGGCTGAAGCTTTCTTT.

The genes are TRBV6-5 and TRBJ2-4; 7 bases are shared with TRBD1. The DNA matches TRBJ2-7 better at its end, which makes the J call doubtful. The CDR3 covers 16 residues. Germline-derived CDR1 and CDR2 are MNHEY and SVGAGI. CDR3 residues: CASSQTGYSVSYEQYF. The CDR3 DNA is TGTGCCAGCAGTCAGACAGGGTACTCCGTCTCCTACGAGCAGTACTTC.

This chain joins TRBV20-1 and TRBJ2-5; 11 bases match TRBD2. The V and J ends lost 8 bases and 5 bases, in that order; junction bases with no gene match: 13. Germline lookup yields CDR1 DFQATT and CDR2 SNEGSKA (reference sequence). This CDR3 has 15 residues. The chain's CDR3 is CSTPVAGGRRETQYF. CDR3 bases: TGCAGTACACCAGTAGCGGGGGGGCGGAGGGAGACCCAGTACTTC.

The sample holds a few counts of this clonotype. The gene calls are TRBV2 and TRBJ2-6; no firm D call. V was pared by 6 bases and J by 1 base, with 7 bases between. CDR1 is SNHLY and CDR2 is FYNNEI in the germline V gene. The length of the CDR3 is 14 residues. DNA for the CDR3: TGTGCCAGCAGGGCTGAATCTGGGGCCAACGTCCTGACTTTC. It specifies CASRAESGANVLTF.

The rearrangement uses TRBV12-3 or TRBV12-4 and TRBJ1-4; 9 bases are shared with TRBD1. The V and J ends lost 4 bases and 8 bases, in that order; junction bases with no gene match: 5. The CDR3 covers 14 residues. CDR3 protein: CASSSTGGEEKLFF. The CDR3 DNA follows: TGTGCCAGCAGTTCCACAGGGGGCGAAGAAAAACTGTTTTTT.

Regarding this clonotype: A junction end diverges from the germline sequence, so it may reflect a read error. The chain links TRBV29-1 to TRBJ2-5; D is possibly TRBD2 (5 bases). This CDR3 is 11 amino acids long. CDR1 and CDR2 (germline): SQVTM, ANQGSEA. The CDR3 nucleotides read TGCAGCGTTGAAGATAGGGAGACCAAGTACTTC. Encoded protein: CSVEDRETKYF. Variable domain in full (rest from reference TRBV29-1 and TRBJ2-5): SAVISQKPSRDICQRGTSLTIQCQVDSQVTMMFWYRQQPGQSLTLIATANQGSEATYESGFVIDKFPISRPNLTFSTLTVSNMSPEDSSIYLCSVEDRETKYFGPGTRLLVL.

This clonotype occurred a few times. V is TRBV7-2 and J is TRBJ2-5; D tentatively fits TRBD1 or TRBD2 (5 bases each). Trimming removed 1 base at V and 2 bases at J, with 8 bases between. The CDR3 runs 14 residues. Germline V gene lookup returns CDR1 SGHTA and CDR2 FQGNSA. The CDR3: CASSLERGQETQYF. The CDR3 DNA sequence: TGTGCCAGCAGCTTAGAGAGGGGACAAGAGACCCAGTACTTC.

This clonotype was found a few times. The genes are TRBV13 and TRBJ2-7, with 10 bases lining up with TRBD2. This CDR3 contains 16 residues. Germline V gene lookup returns CDR1 PRHDT and CDR2 FYEKMQ (reference sequence). The V and J ends lost 0 bases and 5 bases, in that order; junction bases with no gene match: 7. The DNA for the CDR3 is TGTGCCAGCAGCTTAGGTTGGAGCGGGGGGGAAGACGAGCAGTACTTC. This gives the protein CASSLGWSGGEDEQYF.

Remarks on this clonotype: One junction end disagrees with the germline gene, perhaps due to a read error. The gene calls are TRBV7-9 and TRBJ2-5; D possibly corresponds to TRBD2 (5 bases). Germline V gene sequence: CDR1 SEHNR, CDR2 FQNEAQ (reference sequence). There are 13 residues in the CDR3. The CDR3, as DNA: TGTGCCAGCAGCTTGGCCGGGGAAGAGGCCCAGTACTTC. Its protein product is CASSLAGEEAQYF.

This clonotype was seen just once. This chain links TRBV5-1 with TRBJ1-2, with 9 nucleotides matching TRBD1. Germline trimming cut 3 bases from V and 8 bases from J; bases unmatched to any gene: 8. The CDR3 totals 14 residues. CDR1 and CDR2 from the germline V gene are SGHRS and YFSETQ. DNA of the CDR3: TGCGCCAGCAGCTCATCCGGGACAGGGTTGGGCTACACCTTC. Translated, it gives CASSSSGTGLGYTF.

V and J are TRBV7-8 and TRBJ1-2, with 7 bases that match TRBD1. The CDR3 loop spans 15 amino acids. Germline V gene sequence: CDR1 SGHVS, CDR2 FQNEAQ. The junction had 14 bases not matched to a gene; V was cut back by 5 bases and J by 8 bases. CDR3 sequence (DNA): TGTGCCAGCAGCCTCCGCCCCGACAGGGTGGGAGGCTACACCTTC. This translates into CASSLRPDRVGGYTF.

In its sample, this clonotype was seen a few times. This sequence joins TRBV6-2 or TRBV6-3 and TRBJ1-2; D is unresolved. The CDR3 length is 12 residues. The germline V gene has CDR1 MNHEY and CDR2 SVGEGT. V gave up 4 bases and J gave up 9 bases, with 12 bases separating them. The CDR3 sequence: CASSLSRESYTF. For the CDR3, the DNA is TGTGCCAGCAGTTTGTCCCGCGAGAGCTACACCTTC.

In this sample, this clonotype turned up a few times. V and J are TRBV7-9 and TRBJ2-7; D gene uncertain. V lost 5 bases and J lost 3, with 8 bases in between. Germline-derived CDR1 and CDR2 are SEHNR and FQNEAQ (reference sequence). The CDR3 is 12 amino acids. In nucleotides, the CDR3 is TGTGCCAGCAGCCACGAAAACTACGAGCAGTACTTC. This sequence encodes CASSHENYEQYF.

This clonotype was recorded a few times. The chain joins TRBV13 to TRBJ2-7, with TRBD2 identical over 8 bases. CDR3 length: 15 amino acids. V trimming: 5 bases; J trimming: 2 bases; junction bases outside the gene matches: 8. The V gene's germline CDR1 is PRHDT and CDR2 FYEKMQ (reference sequence). The CDR3 protein is CASSPGAGGPYEQYF. In DNA form, the CDR3 reads TGTGCCAGCAGCCCGGGGGCGGGGGGCCCCTACGAGCAGTACTTC.

V and J are TRBV7-2 and TRBJ1-2, with 8 bases matching TRBD1. The CDR3 has 16 residues. CDR1 and CDR2 from the germline V gene are SGHTA and FQGNSA. J gave up 2 bases and V 6 bases, and 11 bases lay outside the gene matches. CDR3 DNA sequence: TGTGCCAGCAGGCGCGGACAGGGAGTGGAAAACTATGGCTACACCTTC. It specifies CASRRGQGVENYGYTF. Full variable domain (rest looked up from reference TRBV7-2 and TRBJ1-2): GAGVSQSPSNKVTEKGKDVELRCDPISGHTALYWYRQSLGQGLEFLIYFQGNSAPDKSGLPSDRFSAERTGGSVSTLTIQRTQQEDSAVYLCASRRGQGVENYGYTFGSGTRLTVV.

The chain joins TRBV6-1 to TRBJ2-5; TRBD1 matches at 7 bases. J gave up 4 bases and V 6 bases, and 5 bases lay outside the gene matches. Germline CDR1 and CDR2: MNHNS and SASEGT. This CDR3 has 13 residues. The DNA for the CDR3 is TGTGCCAGCAGGCAGACAGGGATAGAGACCCAGTACTTC. It translates to CASRQTGIETQYF.

V gene TRBV13 combines with J gene TRBJ2-5; D is unclear. Trimming pared 7 bases from V and 5 bases from J, leaving 11 bases between. This CDR3 region has 12 residues. Germline V gene sequence: CDR1 PRHDT, CDR2 FYEKMQ (reference sequence). CDR3 DNA sequence: TGTGCCAGCACCTCGTTGTATGAGACCCAGTACTTC. The encoded protein is CASTSLYETQYF.

The rearrangement joins TRBV29-1 to TRBJ2-3, with D uncertain. The V end lost 2 bases, the J end lost 4 bases, and 10 bases lay between the germline ends. The germline CDR1 and CDR2 sequences are SQVTM and ANQGSEA. The CDR3 is 13 amino acids. The CDR3 sequence is CSVERAPADTQYF. The DNA of the CDR3 is TGCAGCGTTGAAAGGGCGCCGGCAGATACGCAGTATTTT.

This clonotype appeared a single time. The chain uses TRBV12-3 or TRBV12-4 and TRBJ2-3, with D tentatively TRBD1 (6 bases). This CDR3 has 15 residues. V shed 5 bases and J shed 3 bases, with 15 bases lying between them. The CDR3 coding sequence is TGTGCCAGCAGTCACAGGGTTATAGAAACAGATACGCAGTATTTT. Amino acids: CASSHRVIETDTQYF.

This clonotype was detected once. The V and J genes are TRBV29-1 and TRBJ2-5; unclear D gene. The J call could be wrong; TRBJ2-1 is a better fit for the DNA end. Germline CDR1 reads SQVTM; CDR2 reads ANQGSEA. There are 12 residues in the CDR3. The CDR3 is CSVAQIQETQFF. The DNA for the CDR3 is TGCAGCGTTGCTCAGATCCAAGAGACCCAGTTCTTC.

This clonotype was found a few times. This chain connects TRBV12-3 or TRBV12-4 to TRBJ1-1; tentatively, D is TRBD1 (5 bases). V lost 3 bases and J lost 4, with 9 bases in between. The CDR3 is made up of 13 amino acids. This CDR3 reads CASSLGVTTEAFF. The CDR3 DNA follows: TGTGCCAGCAGTTTGGGGGTTACCACTGAAGCTTTCTTT.

V usage is TRBV7-9 and J usage is TRBJ1-4, with 8 nucleotides matching TRBD1. The length of the CDR3 is 13 residues. J lost 7 bases, V lost 7 bases, and 5 bases had no gene match. Germline CDR1 is SEHNR and CDR2 is FQNEAQ (reference sequence). The CDR3 here is CASTGTGSEKLFF. The CDR3 nucleotides read TGTGCCAGCACCGGGACAGGATCTGAAAAACTGTTTTTT.

This clonotype was seen a handful of times. The chain joins TRBV12-3 or TRBV12-4 to TRBJ2-3, with D hard to call. The CDR3 extends over 18 amino acids. Trimming removed 3 bases from V and 1 base from J, with 20 bases in between. CDR3 sequence: CASSFWAGPTAGTDTQYF. For the CDR3, the DNA is TGTGCCAGCAGTTTTTGGGCAGGTCCTACGGCTGGCACAGATACGCAGTATTTT.

Here the CDR3 reads CASRIRDSIMGTSTDTQYF. In DNA, the CDR3 is TGTGCCAGCAGGATCCGGGACAGCATCATGGGGACTAGCACAGATACGCAGTATTTT. This rearrangement joins TRBV7-2 to TRBJ2-3; perhaps TRBD1 as D (7 bases). The CDR3 length is 19 residues. Trimming removed 6 bases at V and 0 bases at J, with 25 bases between. CDR1 and CDR2 from the germline V gene are SGHTA and FQGNSA.

V gene TRBV20-1 combines with J gene TRBJ1-2, with 7 bases that match TRBD1. The V gene's germline CDR1 is DFQATT and CDR2 SNEGSKA (reference sequence). V trimming: 3 bases; J trimming: 7 bases; junction bases outside the gene matches: 5. The CDR3 contains 12 residues. The CDR3 nucleotides are TGCAGTGCTAGCGCCCCAGGGGGTGGCTACACCTTC. It translates to CSASAPGGGYTF.

The chain is built from TRBV7-2 and TRBJ2-7; TRBD1 agrees at 7 bases. The V gene's germline CDR1 is SGHTA and CDR2 FQGNSA. The V gene end was trimmed by 5 bases and the J gene end by 2 bases; junction bases not matched to a gene: 9. The length of the CDR3 is 15 residues. CDR3: CASSLDPDRTYEQYF. The CDR3 DNA reads TGTGCCAGCAGCCTGGACCCGGACAGGACCTACGAGCAGTACTTC.

V is TRBV5-1 and J is TRBJ1-5; D is uncertain. The CDR3 totals 15 residues. Trimming stripped 0 bases from V and 4 bases from J, with 11 bases between. CDR1 and CDR2 (germline): SGHRS, YFSETQ. Here the CDR3 reads CASSLAGVWNQPQHF. The CDR3 DNA is TGCGCCAGCAGCTTGGCCGGGGTTTGGAATCAGCCCCAGCATTTT.

This clonotype has a handful of counts. The chain carries TRBV7-2 and TRBJ2-4; 7 positions agree with TRBD1. CDR1 is SGHTA and CDR2 is FQGNSA in the germline V gene. The CDR3 extends over 14 amino acids. With V trimmed by 5 bases and J by 6 bases, 7 bases remained unmatched. As DNA, the CDR3 is TGTGCCAGCAGCGGACGACAGGGAGTAAACATTCAGTACTTC. Translation: CASSGRQGVNIQYF.